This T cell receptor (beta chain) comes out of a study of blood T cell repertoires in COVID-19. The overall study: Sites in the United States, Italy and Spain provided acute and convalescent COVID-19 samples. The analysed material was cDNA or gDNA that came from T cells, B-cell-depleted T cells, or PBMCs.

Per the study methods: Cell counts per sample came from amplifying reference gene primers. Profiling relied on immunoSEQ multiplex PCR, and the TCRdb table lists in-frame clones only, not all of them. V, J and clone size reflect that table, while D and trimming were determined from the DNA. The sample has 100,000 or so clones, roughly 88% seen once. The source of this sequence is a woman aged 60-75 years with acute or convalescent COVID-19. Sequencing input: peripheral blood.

CDR3 residues: CATSRDGGDYEQFF. For the CDR3, the DNA is TGTGCCACCAGCAGAGATGGAGGGGATTATGAGCAGTTCTTC. V usage is TRBV15 and J usage is TRBJ2-1, with D perhaps matching TRBD2 (6 bases). The CDR3 extends over 14 amino acids. The V gene lost 0 bases and the J gene lost 8 bases, with 11 bases spanning the gap. Germline CDR1 LNHNV, CDR2 YYDKDF (reference sequence).